The T cell receptor (beta chain) described here comes from a study of follicular helper T cells after annual influenza vaccination. Assay used: immunoSEQ multiplex PCR; TCRdb lists only in-frame clones, some missing. This sample carries roughly 4,600 clones, 70% to 85% of them seen once, and the ten largest clones take around 2%. Time point noted: 2015-2016 season, pre-vaccination. The germline V and J ends were trimmed by 11 bases and 2 bases, with 9 bases remaining between them. Germline V gene lookup returns CDR1 SNHLY and CDR2 FYNNEI. This CDR3 has 11 residues. This clone has more than one count but fewer than ten.

V usage is TRBV2 and J usage is TRBJ1-2, with D unresolved. Sequencing used CXCR5+ CD38- circulating T follicular helper cells from blood, obtained on the day of influenza vaccination. Subset of the sample: circulating Tfh, non-naive CD4+CXCR5+PD-1+ (ICOS+CD38+ or ICOS-CD38-). The sequence was collected from an adult who received the influenza vaccine. The CDR3 protein is CAVQDNYGYTF. The CDR3 coding sequence is TGTGCCGTTCAGGACAACTATGGCTACACCTTC.